The present entry profiles one T cell receptor beta chain with its context. This clonotype was seen a few times. The clone's antigen remains unknown. It has no much larger one-base neighbor in the sample; base qualities were not kept. V loses 7 bases of germline sequence and J loses 1 base, and the interval between the two ends is 3 bases. Spanning cysteine to phenylalanine, the CDR3 consists of 12 amino acids. The entry retains the CDR3 DNA only, 36 bases that are in frame from base 1. Per the germline V gene, KGHDR is the CDR1 and SFDVKD is the CDR2. This sample is part of a study of blood T cells in healthy people across ages (dated by TCRdb to the mid-2010s). Looking at the study overall: In model experiments, template switching captured about one uniquely barcoded TCR beta cDNA molecule for every two T cells. Age-related changes in TCR beta repertoire diversity were measured in the study by deep sequencing normalized with unique cDNA molecular identifiers. Four age groups were formed from the donors: young (average approximately 17 years), middle-aged (just under 40), aged (roughly 59) and long-lived (less than 85). Two additional independent replicas of 1 million unique cDNA reads from the same blood draw were analyzed for two donors (one aged 18 to 29 and one aged 80 or older). The paper's findings and limits, for the study overall: As age increased, observed TCR beta diversity per million T cells dropped in a roughly linear way, and a significant reduction was already evident by age 40. Conclusive comparison of naive and antigen-experienced compartments was prevented by the profiling of bulk unsorted PBMCs. The CMV infection status of donors was not known, potentially confounding age-related changes in expanded clonotypes. Estimates of total diversity from one million sequenced T cells were regarded as lower bounds and underestimates. There was a strong correlation between observed TCR beta diversity and the percentage of naive T cells measured by flow cytometry. Compared with the aged group, the long-lived group had more naive CD4+ T cells, fewer expanded clones and increased TCR diversity, suggesting age selection.

The library was obtained by 5' RACE. The run used an Illumina HiSeq 2500. A second PCR of about 7 to 12 cycles was run with a J-beta primer mix and a sample-barcoded 5' primer. A unique molecular identifier was introduced onto each TCR beta cDNA molecule by a template-switch 5' adaptor carrying 12 random nucleotides. At least 3 million CDR3-containing paired-end reads were obtained from each sample. All of the RNA was converted into first-strand cDNA using the Mint cDNA synthesis kit, with a TRBC-specific oligonucleotide serving as the primer. Following uracil-DNA glycosylase treatment, a first 18-cycle PCR with universal primers M1SS and BC2_uni_R was performed on all cDNA. On the authors' methods: Normalization of each sample was performed by random selection of 1 million high-quality reads, each carrying a distinct molecular identifier. Reads with shared molecular identifiers were discarded instead of being binned into consensus sequences. MiTCR, with a Q25 quality threshold and the strictest error-elimination algorithm, was used for CDR3 identification, clonotype clustering and error correction. A nonparametric unseen species model using Euler transformation provided a lower-bound estimate of total TCR beta diversity. TCRdb itself trimmed the public reads at Q25 with fastp, ran MiXCR and retained productive beta chains. Every CDR3 protein is listed once, alongside the most common genes and DNA of its rows. The V and J calls reflect TCRdb's pipeline rather than the authors' work. This sample has 800,000 to 1,300,000 distinct CDR3 sequences in its table, and about 25% of those were observed once. The ten biggest clones cover around 0.7% of the sample.

Systemically healthy Caucasian individuals from Russia, 39 in total and aged roughly 6 to 100 years, were included as donors. Each donor gave 8 to 10 milliliters of peripheral blood, collected into EDTA-treated Vacutainer tubes. PBMCs were isolated by Ficoll-Paque density-gradient centrifugation, with at least 7 million obtained per sample. Trizol reagent was used to extract total RNA from PBMCs, with at least 6 micrograms per sample. The percentages of naive CD45RAhigh/CD27high T cells were determined by flow cytometry on a PBMC aliquot from every donor. This same sample was also taken into another study, of T cells of mothers and their children. The second paper further reports: The donors were nine systemically healthy Caucasian individuals, made up of three mothers and their six children. cDNA synthesis used all of the extracted RNA, with approximately 1.6 ug of RNA in each 15 ul reaction. In the second PCR, sample barcodes and 2-4 random nucleotides were introduced via the M1S primer. Over 8.5 million TCR beta CDR3 reads came from each mother, compared with about 3.2 million reads from each child. In both related and unrelated pairs, thymic selection shapes the output of TCR recombination in a similar way, with inherited differences having only a minor effect. Normalized repertoire overlap was always found to be slightly, but never significantly, higher in related mother-child pairs than in unrelated mother-child pairs. With a sensitivity of 90 to 100 clones per million clonotypes, no persistent microchimeric T cell clones were detected. The study used deep NGS to compare TCR beta repertoires of mothers and children, seeking features distinguishing related mother-child pairs from unrelated individuals. On average, the children were roughly 11 +/- 4 years old, while the mothers were approximately 40 +/- 4 years old. After adapters were ligated using NEBNext reagents, the libraries underwent 100+100 nt paired-end sequencing on an Illumina HiSeq 2000. To prevent cross-contamination, the mother and child libraries were prepared a month apart and were sequenced in separate runs. For each donor, between about 500,000 and 2,000,000 distinct TCR beta clonotypes were identified. Naive TCR beta clonotypes were estimated from low-frequency clonotypes matched to each donor's FACS-determined naive share, without sorting.

The sequence derives from a girl aged 2 to 9 in good health. Recombination joined TRBV24-1 with TRBJ2-2; the D gene assignment is ambiguous. Sequencing was done on a sample of blood. The DNA sequence is TGTGCCACCAGGGAGAACACCGGGGAGCTGTTTTTT. This sequence encodes CATRENTGELFF.